These T cell receptor beta chains were read from a single sample in a study of blood T cells in healthy people across ages. TCRdb re-called the 5' RACE reads through MiXCR, storing one row per CDR3 protein. In the table there are roughly 900,000 distinct CDR3 sequences, under 50% of which are singletons. Material: blood. These TCRs come from a man aged 30 to 45 in good health. CDR3s include the opening cysteine and the closing phenylalanine or tryptophan. The order of the fields is V gene, J gene, clone size, D gene, CDR3 DNA, CDR3 protein. D genes are given only for firm matches. The size entry is marked missing in some rows and otherwise reads once, few, many or a size class.

TRBV10-3	TRBJ1-1	NA	NA	TGTGCCATCAGCCCTGCTGGGTCTGAAGCTTTCTTT	CAISPAGSEAFF
TRBV4-3	TRBJ2-3	NA	TRBD1	TGCGCCAGCAGCCAAGGGACAGGGACAGATACGCAGTATTTT	CASSQGTGTDTQYF
TRBV5-1	TRBJ1-4	NA	NA	TGCGCCAGCAGCGAATTTATACAGACAACTAATGAAAAACTGTTTTTT	CASSEFIQTTNEKLFF
TRBV12-3/TRBV12-4	TRBJ1-1	NA	NA	TGTGCCAGCAGTTTGGAGACATGGAACACTGAAGCTTTCTTT	CASSLETWNTEAFF
TRBV29-1	TRBJ2-5	once	TRBD2	TGCAGCGTTATACCTCACCGACGACTAGCGCAAACTTCCCAAGAGACCCAGTACTTC	CSVIPHRRLAQTSQETQYF
TRBV7-3	TRBJ2-7	NA	TRBD2	TGTGCCAGCAGCTTGACTAGCGGGGACTCCTACGAGCAGTACTTC	CASSLTSGDSYEQYF
TRBV2	TRBJ2-2	many	TRBD1	TGTGCCAGCAGTTGGGGACAGGGTTCCACCGGGGAGCTGTTTTTT	CASSWGQGSTGELFF
TRBV5-1	TRBJ2-1	NA	NA	TGCGCCAGCAGCTTGGGCGATCCGGTCTTCGATGAGCAGTTCTTC	CASSLGDPVFDEQFF
TRBV29-1	TRBJ2-3	NA	NA	TGCAGCGTTGAGGGCAGGATCACAGATACGCAGTATTTT	CSVEGRITDTQYF
TRBV6-2/TRBV6-3	TRBJ2-7	NA	TRBD2	TGTGCCAGCAGTTACATGCCGGCTAGCGGGGGATCCTACGAGCAGTACTTC	CASSYMPASGGSYEQYF
TRBV7-8	TRBJ2-7	few	TRBD2	TGTGCCAGCAGCTTCGGACTAGCGGGGGGGTCGAGCTCCTACGAGCAGTACTTC	CASSFGLAGGSSSYEQYF
TRBV20-1	TRBJ2-7	NA	NA	TGCAGTGCTAGAGTTCGGAACTCCTACGAGCAGTACTTC	CSARVRNSYEQYF
TRBV20-1	TRBJ1-5	few	NA	TGCAGTGCTAGACAACAGGGAAGTTTGTATCAGCCCCAGCATTTT	CSARQQGSLYQPQHF
TRBV7-2	TRBJ2-5	few	NA	TGTGCCAGCAGCTTAGGGTGGATCGAGGGCCGGGGGCAAGAGACCCAGTACTTC	CASSLGWIEGRGQETQYF
TRBV7-2	TRBJ2-7	many	TRBD1	TGTGCCAGCAACCTAGGGGCAGGGGGAAACGAGCAGTACTTC	CASNLGAGGNEQYF
TRBV7-6	TRBJ1-5	NA	NA	TGTGCCAGCAGCTTAGGCGGGGGGGTTCAGCCCCAGCATTTT	CASSLGGGVQPQHF
TRBV24-1	TRBJ2-5	NA	NA	TGTGCCACCAGTGGGCCCCACGAGACCCAGTACTTC	CATSGPHETQYF
TRBV27	TRBJ2-3	NA	TRBD2	TGTGCCAGCCAGGGACTAGCGGGGGGCTACTACACAGATACGCAGTATTTT	CASQGLAGGYYTDTQYF
TRBV6-5	TRBJ2-1	few	NA	TGTGCCAGCAGTTACAACCAGCCCACGGAGCAGTTCTTC	CASSYNQPTEQFF
TRBV7-8	TRBJ1-5	NA	NA	TGTGCCAGCAGCTTTTGCCAAGGGGCCGGTAGGTGCAATCAGCCCCAGCATTTT	CASSFCQGAGRCNQPQHF
TRBV7-9	TRBJ2-3	few	NA	TGTGCCAGCAGCCCCCACGGTGCAGATACGCAGTATTTT	CASSPHGADTQYF
TRBV12-3/TRBV12-4	TRBJ2-7	few	NA	TGTGCCACCGGAGTGGGATACGAGCAGTACTTC	CATGVGYEQYF
TRBV28	TRBJ2-7	few	NA	TGTGCCAGCAAAACAGAACCTTACGAGCAGTACTTC	CASKTEPYEQYF
TRBV27	TRBJ2-1	NA	TRBD2	TGTGCCAGCAGTCAATTTAGCGGGGGGGTTAATGAGCAGTTCTTC	CASSQFSGGVNEQFF
TRBV12-3/TRBV12-4	TRBJ2-5	NA	NA	TGTGCCAGCAGTTTCGGAGGACAGGAGCGGGGGTACTTC	CASSFGGQERGYF
TRBV4-2	TRBJ2-4	few	NA	TGTGCCAGCAGCCAAACCCGGGGTGAAAGTTCGAACATTCAGTACTTC	CASSQTRGESSNIQYF
TRBV5-1	TRBJ1-2	NA	NA	TGCGCCAGCAGCTTCCCGGGCGAGGTCTATGGCTACACCTTC	CASSFPGEVYGYTF
TRBV30	TRBJ2-4	few	NA	TGTGCCTGGGGGGTAGGGTCCGTCAAAAACATTCAGTACTTC	CAWGVGSVKNIQYF
TRBV4-2	TRBJ2-2	few	TRBD2	TGTGCCAGCAGCCAAGATCTGAGCGGGGGATGGACCGGGGAGCTGTTTTTT	CASSQDLSGGWTGELFF
TRBV4-2	TRBJ2-1	NA	NA	TGTGCCAGCAGCCAAGAAAGGGGACTGTCCTACAATGAGCAGTTCTTC	CASSQERGLSYNEQFF
TRBV14	TRBJ2-2	NA	NA	TGTGCCAGCAGCCGAGGCGGGTCGAACACCGGGGAGCTGTTTTTT	CASSRGGSNTGELFF
TRBV5-1	TRBJ2-7	few	TRBD1	TGCGCCAGCAGCCAAGGACAGGCGAAGTACGAGCAGTACTTC	CASSQGQAKYEQYF
TRBV6-5	TRBJ2-1	NA	NA	TGTGCCAGCAGACCCGGGGGAACGAATGAGCAGTTCTTC	CASRPGGTNEQFF
TRBV21-1	TRBJ2-1	NA	NA	TGTGCCAGTCCTCGATCCGGGGCCCGCGGCAATGAGCAGTTCTTC	CASPRSGARGNEQFF
TRBV4-2	TRBJ2-1	few	NA	TGTGCCAGCAGCCAAGATAGGCTCCCGACCAATGAGCAGTTCTTC	CASSQDRLPTNEQFF